Shown below are 28 T cell receptor beta chains from a single sample sequenced in a study of blood T cell repertoires in COVID-19. Generated by immunoSEQ multiplex PCR, the TCRdb table keeps only in-frame clones and is missing some. The sample has 91,000 or so clones; roughly four fifths are singletons. Sequencing used peripheral blood. The receptors derive from a man in his forties or fifties with active or convalescent COVID-19.

V is TRBV10-3 and J is TRBJ2-3; maybe TRBD2 (6 bases). Germline assignment: CDR1 ENHRY and CDR2 SYGVKD. The V and J ends lost 10 bases and 2 bases respectively, with 10 bases between them. This CDR3 is built from 12 residues. The CDR3 protein is CASGTPTDTQYF. For the CDR3, the DNA is TGTGCCAGCGGGACTCCCACAGATACGCAGTATTTT.

CDR3: CASSDGAAHQETQYF. CDR3 DNA: TGTGCCAGTAGTGACGGCGCGGCACACCAAGAGACCCAGTACTTC. V gene TRBV19 combines with J gene TRBJ2-5, with no clear D. Trimming took off 5 bases at V and 0 bases at J, with 13 bases between the two ends. Germline V gene lookup returns CDR1 LNHDA and CDR2 SQIVND (reference sequence). The CDR3 runs 15 residues.

This chain joins TRBV5-4 and TRBJ2-5; 7 bases align to TRBD1. J lost 6 bases, V lost 1 base, and 3 bases had no gene match. The germline V gene has CDR1 SGHNT and CDR2 YYREEE (reference sequence). The CDR3 is 13 residues long. CDR3 DNA: TGTGCCAGCAGCTTGCAGGGGGTGAAGACCCAGTACTTC. Its protein product is CASSLQGVKTQYF.

A remark on this clone: The junction shows a germline mismatch at one end, possibly a read error. This chain uses TRBV29-1 with TRBJ2-7; TRBD1 aligns across 7 bases. Per germline, CDR1 SQVTM and CDR2 ANQGSEA. The CDR3 is 14 amino acids. CDR3 DNA sequence: TGCAGCGCTGAAACAGGGGCTAGGGGCTACGAGCAGTACTTC. Translation gives CSAETGARGYEQYF.

The rearrangement joins TRBV14 to TRBJ1-2; D remains unclear. Germline V gene lookup returns CDR1 SGHDN and CDR2 FVKESK. The CDR3 is 13 amino acids. V lost 3 bases and J lost 1, with 6 bases in between. In nucleotides, the CDR3 is TGTGCCAGCAGCCATCCTTTTAACTATGGCTACACCTTC. Translated, it gives CASSHPFNYGYTF.

About this clone: The same CDR3 also results from other DNA sequences found in this sample. J is TRBJ2-6 and V is TRBV19; a weak D match, TRBD1 (6 bases). The length of the CDR3 is 15 residues. Between the trimmed V and J ends, which lost 6 bases and 1 base, there was a span of 10 bases. Germline lookup yields CDR1 LNHDA and CDR2 SQIVND (reference sequence). This chain's CDR3 is CASSTTGSGANVLTF. CDR3 nucleotide sequence: TGTGCCAGTAGCACTACAGGGTCTGGGGCCAACGTCCTGACTTTC.

Only a few counts were recorded for this clone. The same CDR3 also results from other DNA sequences found in this sample. This rearrangement joins TRBV18 to TRBJ2-2; TRBD1 matches 8 bases. The V and J ends lost 1 base and 1 base, in that order; junction bases with no gene match: 5. Germline CDR1 reads KGHSH; CDR2 reads LQKENI. This CDR3 spans 17 amino acids. The CDR3 spells CASSPLTGTGNTGELFF. CDR3 DNA sequence: TGTGCCAGCTCACCACTAACCGGGACAGGGAACACCGGGGAGCTGTTTTTT.

The V gene is TRBV5-1, the J gene TRBJ2-1; TRBD1 is a possible D gene (6 bases). V lost 0 bases and J lost 5, with 12 bases in between. From germline, CDR1 is SGHRS and CDR2 YFSETQ. The CDR3 runs 15 residues. In DNA form, the CDR3 reads TGCGCCAGCAGCTTGGAGGACAGCCCACACAATGAGCAGTTCTTC. Encoded protein: CASSLEDSPHNEQFF.

The chain combines TRBV7-9 with TRBJ1-1, with 8 positions matching TRBD1. The CDR3 is 13 amino acids. Germline-derived CDR1 and CDR2 are SEHNR and FQNEAQ (reference sequence). The junction had 11 bases not matched to a gene; V was cut back by 5 bases and J by 12 bases. CDR3: CASSPGQGPESFF. The CDR3 DNA follows: TGTGCCAGCAGCCCCGGACAGGGCCCCGAGTCTTTCTTT.

The rearrangement links TRBV10-3 to TRBJ1-4, with 8 nucleotides matching TRBD1. Germline V lookup: CDR1 ENHRY, CDR2 SYGVKD. The CDR3 consists of 16 residues. The V and J ends lost 3 bases and 3 bases, in that order; junction bases with no gene match: 6. The CDR3, as DNA: TGTGCCATCAGTGACTTAGACAGGGGAGCTAATGAAAAACTGTTTTTT. Amino acid sequence: CAISDLDRGANEKLFF.

This clone was found a few times. This chain joins TRBV5-4 and TRBJ1-5; 7 bases line up with TRBD1. Per germline, CDR1 SGHNT and CDR2 YYREEE (reference sequence). CDR3 size: 14 residues. Germline trimming cut 4 bases from V and 3 bases from J; bases unmatched to any gene: 4. For the CDR3, the DNA is TGTGCCAGCAGCAAAGACAGGGACAATCAGCCCCAGCATTTT. This sequence encodes CASSKDRDNQPQHF.

V and J are TRBV16 and TRBJ1-6; a possible D gene is TRBD1 (5 bases). CDR3 length: 14 residues. The germline V gene has CDR1 KGHSY and CDR2 FQNENV. V lost 0 bases, J lost 5 bases, and 5 bases lay in between. The CDR3 is CASSQSRDNSPLHF. DNA of the CDR3: TGTGCCAGCAGCCAATCCAGGGATAATTCACCCCTCCACTTT. The complete variable domain, with remaining parts taken from reference TRBV16 and TRBJ1-6, reads GEEVAQTPKHLVRGEGQKAKLYCAPIKGHSYVFWYQQVLKNEFKFLISFQNENVFDETGMPKERFSAKCLPNSPCSLEIQATKLEDSAVYFCASSQSRDNSPLHFGNGTRLTVT.

The rearrangement links TRBV7-9 to TRBJ2-2; no reliable D call. V was pared by 5 bases and J by 3 bases, with 7 bases between. This CDR3 spans 13 amino acids. Germline CDR1 is SEHNR and CDR2 is FQNEAQ (reference sequence). This CDR3 is CASSPSYTGELFF. The DNA of the CDR3 is TGTGCCAGCAGCCCAAGCTACACCGGGGAGCTGTTTTTT.

V is TRBV5-1 and J is TRBJ2-2; D may be TRBD2 (5 bases). This CDR3 is 15 amino acids long. V lost 4 bases and J 0 bases, leaving 10 bases between the germline ends. Germline-derived CDR1 and CDR2 are SGHRS and YFSETQ. CDR3 in amino acids: CASSPDGTNTGELFF. The CDR3 DNA reads as TGCGCCAGCAGCCCGGACGGGACGAACACCGGGGAGCTGTTTTTT. Filled out from reference TRBV5-1 and TRBJ2-2, the complete variable domain reads KAGVTQTPRYLIKTRGQQVTLSCSPISGHRSVSWYQQTPGQGLQFLFEYFSETQRNKGNFPGRFSGRQFSNSRSEMNVSTLELGDSALYLCASSPDGTNTGELFFGEGSRLTVL.

The genes are TRBV10-3 and TRBJ1-3, with a weak D call TRBD1 (5 bases). The CDR3 sequence is 15 residues long. V was cut by 0 bases and J by 2 bases, with 8 bases left in between. Germline V gives CDR1 ENHRY, CDR2 SYGVKD. The CDR3: CAISESGGAGNTIYF. CDR3 DNA: TGTGCCATCAGTGAGTCTGGAGGGGCTGGAAACACCATATATTTT.

CDR3 sequence (DNA): TGTGCCAGCAGCTCGCGGGACTATAGCACAGATACGCAGTATTTT. It yields the protein CASSSRDYSTDTQYF. The chain links TRBV5-4 to TRBJ2-3; 7 bases line up with TRBD2. The V gene end was trimmed by 3 bases and the J gene end by 0 bases; junction bases not matched to a gene: 4. The CDR3 spans 15 residues. Germline CDR1 reads SGHNT; CDR2 reads YYREEE (reference sequence).

The CDR3: CASSLAPAGGSGNTIYF. DNA of the CDR3: TGCGCCAGCAGCTTGGCCCCCGCGGGGGGATCTGGAAACACCATATATTTT. The J gene is TRBJ1-3, the V gene TRBV5-1, with D perhaps TRBD1 (5 bases). Between the trimmed V and J ends, which lost 0 bases and 1 base, there was a span of 14 bases. Germline V gives CDR1 SGHRS, CDR2 YFSETQ. The CDR3 extends over 17 amino acids.

The CDR3 sequence is CASSLGAGQGANYGYTF. In nucleotides, the CDR3 is TGCGCCAGCAGCTTGGGGGCTGGGCAGGGTGCAAACTATGGCTACACCTTC. This sequence joins TRBV5-1 and TRBJ1-2; D might be TRBD1 (5 bases). This CDR3 comprises 17 residues. Germline assignment: CDR1 SGHRS and CDR2 YFSETQ. Trimming removed 0 bases at V and 2 bases at J, with 17 bases between.

V usage is TRBV5-4 and J usage is TRBJ2-2; 10 bases fit TRBD2. Per the germline V gene, CDR1 is SGHNT and CDR2 is YYREEE (reference sequence). The V segment lost 2 bases and the J segment 4 bases; nucleotides outside the gene matches: 2. This CDR3 spans 15 amino acids. As DNA, the CDR3 is TGTGCCAGCAGCTTTACTAGCGGGGTCACCGGGGAGCTGTTTTTT. It specifies CASSFTSGVTGELFF.

This clone showed up just once. The chain employs TRBV6-2 or TRBV6-3 and TRBJ2-5; 14 bases are shared with TRBD2. V lost 5 bases and J lost 0; bases outside the gene matches: 5. This CDR3 contains 17 residues. Germline CDR1 and CDR2: MNHEY and SVGEGT. CDR3: CASSQRTSGGNQETQYF. CDR3 DNA: TGTGCCAGCAGTCAAAGGACTAGCGGGGGGAACCAAGAGACCCAGTACTTC.

V and J are TRBV15 and TRBJ2-3; TRBD2 matches 7 bases. Unmatched junction bases numbered 6, after V lost 1 base and J lost 2 bases. CDR3 length equals 16 residues. Per the germline V gene, CDR1 is LNHNV and CDR2 is YYDKDF (reference sequence). CDR3 sequence: CATSRGGGGNTDTQYF. The CDR3 nucleotides are TGTGCCACCAGCAGAGGGGGCGGGGGAAACACAGATACGCAGTATTTT.

V gene TRBV6-2 or TRBV6-3 combines with J gene TRBJ2-7, with a tentative D call TRBD2 (6 bases). Germline V gives CDR1 MNHEY, CDR2 SVGEGT. V was pared by 6 bases and J by 2 bases, with 17 bases between. CDR3 length: 15 amino acids. CDR3 sequence reads: CASRPMGLNTYEQYF. The DNA of the CDR3 is TGTGCCAGCAGACCTATGGGACTCAACACCTACGAGCAGTACTTC.

The rearrangement links TRBV21-1 to TRBJ2-7; the D call TRBD2 from the table was never checked on the DNA. TRBV21-1 constitutes a pseudogene. The CDR3 loop spans 10 amino acids. CDR3 in amino acids: CASSSYEQYV. The CDR3 coding sequence is TGTGCCAGCAGCTCTTACGAGCAGTACGTC.

The gene calls are TRBV28 and TRBJ1-5; D may be TRBD1 (6 bases). The germline V gene has CDR1 MDHEN and CDR2 SYDVKM. The CDR3 has 15 amino acids. V was clipped by 5 bases and J by 3 bases, with 14 bases between them. CDR3 nucleotides: TGTGCCAGCAGTCTACCAGGGGTTCCCAATCAGCCCCAGCATTTT. It translates to CASSLPGVPNQPQHF.

Details on this clone: The same CDR3 arises from other DNA sequences in this sample as well. The chain uses TRBV3-1 (or the pseudogene TRBV3-2) and TRBJ2-4; 11 bases agree with TRBD1. From germline, CDR1 is LGHDT and CDR2 YNNKEL (reference sequence). The CDR3 contains 14 residues. V lost 3 bases and J lost 5; bases outside the gene matches: 0. The CDR3 loop reads CASSQGQGENIQYF. CDR3 nucleotides: TGTGCCAGCAGCCAGGGACAGGGGGAAAACATTCAGTACTTC.

The chain couples TRBV7-2 to TRBJ2-3; 9 bases fit TRBD1. The CDR3 sequence is 16 residues long. CDR1 and CDR2 from the germline V gene are SGHTA and FQGNSA. Trimming cost V 7 bases and J 0 bases; bases outside gene matches: 8. DNA of the CDR3: TGTGCCAGCACCCCCCGTGGGACAGGGAGCACAGATACGCAGTATTTT. Translation gives CASTPRGTGSTDTQYF.

The chain uses TRBV10-2 and TRBJ2-3, with 9 bases matching TRBD1. The V and J ends lost 5 bases and 5 bases, in that order; junction bases with no gene match: 8. The germline CDR1 and CDR2 sequences are WSHSY and SAAADI. The CDR3 runs to 15 residues. CDR3 DNA: TGCGCCAGCAGTTACCCGGGACAGGGCATAGATACGCAGTATTTT. This codes for CASSYPGQGIDTQYF.

The chain is built from TRBV10-3 and TRBJ2-3; TRBD1 matches at 10 bases. The V segment lost 10 bases and the J segment 2 bases; nucleotides outside the gene matches: 3. The CDR3 is made up of 13 amino acids. Germline values: CDR1 ENHRY, CDR2 SYGVKD. The CDR3 DNA reads as TGTGCCACCAGACAGGGGGCCACAGATACGCAGTATTTT. Protein sequence: CATRQGATDTQYF.